The sample holds one count of the clone carrying this T cell receptor beta chain. Its antigen is as yet unknown. This entry comes from a study of cytomegalovirus exposure and HLA in healthy donors. Across the study: A subsequent analysis stated that the 95 to 150 validation repertoires were run on the same platform as the roughly 670 first-cohort repertoires. Study-wide findings and caveats: Subsequent analysis revealed that first-cohort TCR clusters tended to co-occur in the 120 or so validation repertoires. Specific recognition of CMV antigens was confirmed in vitro for three chains (all CMV-associated).

This table comes from immunoSEQ multiplex PCR, and its TCRdb copy is limited to in-frame clones, with some not included. This sample has some 120,000 clones, with about 87% found just once. This receptor was taken from a woman in her late teens or twenties in good health and CMV-seronegative. Sequencing was performed on PBMCs.

The CDR3 DNA sequence: TGTGCCAGCAGCTTAAAACTAGCAGAGACCCAGTACTTC. It encodes CASSLKLAETQYF. This chain joins TRBV7-3 and TRBJ2-5; D perhaps matches TRBD2 (6 bases). The CDR3 totals 13 residues. V was cut by 1 base and J by 4 bases, with 7 bases left in between. CDR1 SGHTA and CDR2 FQGTGA come from the germline V gene.